This T cell receptor beta chain was obtained from a study of blood T cell repertoires in COVID-19. Assay used: immunoSEQ multiplex PCR; TCRdb lists only in-frame clones, some missing. The sample lists 340,000 or so clones, around nine tenths occurring once. Per germline, CDR1 SGHDT and CDR2 YYEEEE. J gave up 6 bases and V 3 bases, and 10 bases lay outside the gene matches. This CDR3 is built from 16 residues. This chain connects TRBV5-6 to TRBJ1-2; 11 positions match TRBD1. The source is a man aged 50-59 years with active or convalescent COVID-19. The sample was peripheral blood. CDR3 nucleotides: TGTGCCAGCAGCTCCGCCTTAGGGACAGGGGGGGATGGCTACACCTTC. This translates into CASSSALGTGGDGYTF.